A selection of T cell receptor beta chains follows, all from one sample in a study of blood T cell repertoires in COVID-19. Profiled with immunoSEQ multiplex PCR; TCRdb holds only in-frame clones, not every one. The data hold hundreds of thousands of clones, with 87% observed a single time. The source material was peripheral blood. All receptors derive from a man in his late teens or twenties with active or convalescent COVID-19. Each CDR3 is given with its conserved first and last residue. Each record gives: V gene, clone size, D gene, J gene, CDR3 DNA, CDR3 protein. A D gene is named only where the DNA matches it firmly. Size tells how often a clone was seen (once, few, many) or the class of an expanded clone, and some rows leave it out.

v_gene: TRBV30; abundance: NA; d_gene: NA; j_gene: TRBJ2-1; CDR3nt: TGTGCCTGGAGTCTAGGAGGGGCTACCTACAATGAGCAGTTCTTC; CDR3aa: CAWSLGGATYNEQFF
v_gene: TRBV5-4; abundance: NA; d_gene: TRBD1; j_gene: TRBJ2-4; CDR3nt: TGTGCCAGCAGCTCAGGGGGCGCGGAGGCCAAAAACATTCAGTACTTC; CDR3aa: CASSSGGAEAKNIQYF
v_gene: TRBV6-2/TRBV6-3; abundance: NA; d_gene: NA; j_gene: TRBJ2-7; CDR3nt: TGTGCCAGCAGCCACGACACGTCCTACGAGCAGTACTTC; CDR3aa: CASSHDTSYEQYF
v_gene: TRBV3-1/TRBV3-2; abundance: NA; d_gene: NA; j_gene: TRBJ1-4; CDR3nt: TGTGCCAGCAGCCGGGGGCACCCCAAGGGTGAAAAACTGTTTTTT; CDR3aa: CASSRGHPKGEKLFF
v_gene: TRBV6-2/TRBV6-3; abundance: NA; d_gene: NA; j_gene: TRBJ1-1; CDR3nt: TGTGCCAGCAGTTACACAGGGCGAGTCGGTGAAGCTTTCTTT; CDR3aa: CASSYTGRVGEAFF
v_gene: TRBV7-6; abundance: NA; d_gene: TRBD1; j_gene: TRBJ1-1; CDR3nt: TGTGCCAGCAGCTCGACAGGGGTCACTGAAGCTTTCTTT; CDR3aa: CASSSTGVTEAFF
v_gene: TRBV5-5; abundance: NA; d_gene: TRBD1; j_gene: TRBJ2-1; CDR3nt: TGTGCCAGCACCTCACCTGTGGGGATGAACAGGGGGCTCAATGAGCAGTTCTTC; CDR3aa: CASTSPVGMNRGLNEQFF
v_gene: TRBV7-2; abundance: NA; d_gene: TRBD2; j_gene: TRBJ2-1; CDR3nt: TGTGCCAGCAGCTCATCTCTAGCGGGAGCGGGGAATGAGCAGTTCTTC; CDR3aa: CASSSSLAGAGNEQFF
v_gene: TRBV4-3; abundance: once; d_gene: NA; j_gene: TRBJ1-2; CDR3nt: TGCGCCAGCAGCCAAGAACAGGGTCGTGGCGGCTACACCTTC; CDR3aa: CASSQEQGRGGYTF
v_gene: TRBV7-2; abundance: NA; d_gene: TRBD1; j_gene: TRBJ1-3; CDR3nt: TGTGCCAGCAGCTTAGACCAGGGGGCCTACACCATATATTTT; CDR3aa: CASSLDQGAYTIYF
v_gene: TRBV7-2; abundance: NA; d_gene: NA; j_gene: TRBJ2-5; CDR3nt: TGTGCCAGCAGCTCATACGGCAGGGATAGGGCTGAGACCCAGTACTTC; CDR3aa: CASSSYGRDRAETQYF
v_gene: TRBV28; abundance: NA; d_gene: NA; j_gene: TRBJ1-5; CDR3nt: TGTGCCAGCAGTTTCTCAGGGGTAAGCAATCAGCCCCAGCATTTT; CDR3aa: CASSFSGVSNQPQHF
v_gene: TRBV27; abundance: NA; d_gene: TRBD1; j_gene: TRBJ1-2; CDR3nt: TGTGCCAGCAGTTCCCTAACAGGGGGCTCTGGCTACACCTTC; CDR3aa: CASSSLTGGSGYTF
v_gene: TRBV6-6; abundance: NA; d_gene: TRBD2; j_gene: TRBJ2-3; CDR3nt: TGTGCCAGCACCGAGGGCGGGGGTAATACGCAGTATTTT; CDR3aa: CASTEGGGNTQYF
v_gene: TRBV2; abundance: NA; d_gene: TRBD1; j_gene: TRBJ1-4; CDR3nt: TGTGCCAGCAGTGATGCAGGGGGCAATGAAAAACTGTTTTTT; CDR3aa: CASSDAGGNEKLFF
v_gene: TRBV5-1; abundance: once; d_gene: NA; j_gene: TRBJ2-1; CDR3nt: TGCGCCAGCAGCTTGGTTCTTCGAGTGAGCTCCTACAATGAGCAGTTCTTC; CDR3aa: CASSLVLRVSSYNEQFF
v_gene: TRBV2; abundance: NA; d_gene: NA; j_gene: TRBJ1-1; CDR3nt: TGTGCCAGCACCATACAGGGCTTGAACACTGAAGCTTTCTTT; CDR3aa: CASTIQGLNTEAFF
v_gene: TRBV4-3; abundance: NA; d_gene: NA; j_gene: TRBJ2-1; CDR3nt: TGCGCCAGCAGCCAAGATGGGGGCTTCAGGCGGAGTGAGCAGTTCTTC; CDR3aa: CASSQDGGFRRSEQFF
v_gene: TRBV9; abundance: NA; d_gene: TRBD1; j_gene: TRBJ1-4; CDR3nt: TGTGCCAGCAGCGTAGCTCCAGGGGGAACTAATGAAAAACTGTTTTTT; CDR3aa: CASSVAPGGTNEKLFF
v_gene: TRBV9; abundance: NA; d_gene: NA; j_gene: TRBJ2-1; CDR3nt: TGTGCCAGCAGCTCAAAAGACGGAGGCTCCTACAATGAGCAGTTCTTC; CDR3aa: CASSSKDGGSYNEQFF
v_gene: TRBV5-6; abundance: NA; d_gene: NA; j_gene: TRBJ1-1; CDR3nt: TGTGCCAGCAGGTGGGGGGGAACTGAAGCTTTCTTT; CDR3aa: CASRWGGTEAFF
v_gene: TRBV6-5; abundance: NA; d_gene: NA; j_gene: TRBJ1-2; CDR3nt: TGTGCCAGCAGGAGGGGGAACTATGGCTACACCTTC; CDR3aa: CASRRGNYGYTF
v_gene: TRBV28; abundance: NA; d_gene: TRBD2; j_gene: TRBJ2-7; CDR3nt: TGTGCCAGCAGCCCCACTAGCGGGAGTTCTTGGGAGCAGTACTTC; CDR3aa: CASSPTSGSSWEQYF
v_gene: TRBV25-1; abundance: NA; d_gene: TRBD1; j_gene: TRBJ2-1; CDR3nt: TGTGCCAGCACCAGACAGGGGTCCTACAATGAGCAGTTCTTC; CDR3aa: CASTRQGSYNEQFF
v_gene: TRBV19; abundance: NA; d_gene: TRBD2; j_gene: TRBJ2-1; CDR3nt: TGTGCCAGTAGCGGGGGGGCCAAACGTGAGCAGTTCTTC; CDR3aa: CASSGGAKREQFF
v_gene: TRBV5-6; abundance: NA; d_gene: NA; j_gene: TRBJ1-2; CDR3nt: TGTGCCAGCAGCGCCGGGACACTTGGCTACACCTTC; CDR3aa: CASSAGTLGYTF
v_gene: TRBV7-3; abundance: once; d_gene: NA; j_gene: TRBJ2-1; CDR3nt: TGTGCCAGCAGCTTAGCTAGCTCCTACAATGAGCAGTTCTTC; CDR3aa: CASSLASSYNEQFF
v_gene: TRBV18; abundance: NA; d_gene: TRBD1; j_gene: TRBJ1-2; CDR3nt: TGTGCCAGCTCACCGAGCAGTAGGACAGGCCACTATGGCTACACCTTC; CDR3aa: CASSPSSRTGHYGYTF
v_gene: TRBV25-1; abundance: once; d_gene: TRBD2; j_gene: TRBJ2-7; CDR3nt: TGTGCCAGCAGGCGGACTAGCGGCTACGAGCAGTACTTC; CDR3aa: CASRRTSGYEQYF
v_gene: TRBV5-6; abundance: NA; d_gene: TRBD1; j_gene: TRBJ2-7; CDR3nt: TGTGCCAGCAGCTTAGGGACAGGGAACTACGAGCAGTACTTC; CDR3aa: CASSLGTGNYEQYF
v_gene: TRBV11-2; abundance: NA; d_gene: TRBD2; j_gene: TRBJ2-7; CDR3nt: TGTGCCAGCAGCCGAGTCGGGGGGTCAACCTACGAGCAGTACTTC; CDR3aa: CASSRVGGSTYEQYF
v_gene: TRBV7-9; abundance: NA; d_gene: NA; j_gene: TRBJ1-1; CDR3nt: TGTGCCAGCAGCTTAGGTACAGGGAAGGACACTGAAGCTTTCTTT; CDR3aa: CASSLGTGKDTEAFF
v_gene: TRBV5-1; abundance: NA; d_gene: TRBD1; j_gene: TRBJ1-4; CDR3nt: TGCGCCAGCAGCTTGTTTGGGACAGGGATTGCAACTAATGAAAAACTGTTTTTT; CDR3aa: CASSLFGTGIATNEKLFF
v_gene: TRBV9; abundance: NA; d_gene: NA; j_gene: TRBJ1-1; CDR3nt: TGTGCCAGCAGCGAGTCCCTCGGGAGTAACACTGAAGCTTTCTTT; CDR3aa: CASSESLGSNTEAFF
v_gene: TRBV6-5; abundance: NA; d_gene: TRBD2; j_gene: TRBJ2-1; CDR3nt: TGTGCCAGCAGTACCCTGCGGGGGAGGTACAATGAGCAGTTCTTC; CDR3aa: CASSTLRGRYNEQFF
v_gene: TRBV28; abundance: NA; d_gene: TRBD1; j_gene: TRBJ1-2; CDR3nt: TGTGCCAGCGGGACAGGATATTATGGCTACACCTTC; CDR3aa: CASGTGYYGYTF
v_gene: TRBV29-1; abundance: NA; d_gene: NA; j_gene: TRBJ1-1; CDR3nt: TGCAGCGTTGAGGAAGGGGAGGGGACTGAAGCTTTCTTT; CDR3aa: CSVEEGEGTEAFF
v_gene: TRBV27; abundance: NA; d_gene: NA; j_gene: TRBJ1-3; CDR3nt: TGTGCCAGCAGGGGCGACTCTGGAAACACCATATATTTT; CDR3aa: CASRGDSGNTIYF
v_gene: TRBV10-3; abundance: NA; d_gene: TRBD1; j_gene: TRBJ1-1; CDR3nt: TGTGCCACCTGGACAGGGTCGGAAGCTTTCTTT; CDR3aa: CATWTGSEAFF
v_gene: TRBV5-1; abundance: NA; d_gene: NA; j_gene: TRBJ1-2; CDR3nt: TGCGCCAGCAGTCGGACTGACAACTATGGCTACACCTTC; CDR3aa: CASSRTDNYGYTF
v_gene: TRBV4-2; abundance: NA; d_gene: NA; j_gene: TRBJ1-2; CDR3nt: TGTGCCAGCAGCCAAGATTTGAGGGGGGGACAAGGCTACACCTTC; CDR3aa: CASSQDLRGGQGYTF
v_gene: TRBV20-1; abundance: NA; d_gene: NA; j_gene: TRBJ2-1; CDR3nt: TGCAGTGCTAGTAGGTTGACCAGCGCATCTAACTCCTACAATGAGCAGTTCTTC; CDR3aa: CSASRLTSASNSYNEQFF
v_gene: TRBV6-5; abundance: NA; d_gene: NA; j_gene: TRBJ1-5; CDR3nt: TGTGCCAGCAGTTACTCCGGACAGCACAATCAGCCCCAGCATTTT; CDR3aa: CASSYSGQHNQPQHF
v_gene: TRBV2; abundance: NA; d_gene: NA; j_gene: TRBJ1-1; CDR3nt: TGTGCCAGCTACCGGGATCAGAACACTGAAGCTTTCTTT; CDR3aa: CASYRDQNTEAFF
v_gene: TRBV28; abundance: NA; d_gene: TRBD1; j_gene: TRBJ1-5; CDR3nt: TGTGCCAGCAGTAAAGGGACAGGGGGACCCAATCAGCCCCAGCATTTT; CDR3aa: CASSKGTGGPNQPQHF
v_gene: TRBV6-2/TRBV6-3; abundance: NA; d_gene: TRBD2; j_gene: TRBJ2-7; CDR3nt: TGTGCCAGCAGCCAACCCCCGGGACTAGCGGACCCCTACGAGCAGTACTTC; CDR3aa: CASSQPPGLADPYEQYF
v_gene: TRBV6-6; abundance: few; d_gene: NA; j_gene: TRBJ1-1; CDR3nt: TGTGCCAGCAGTGACGGACAGAGGAACACTGAAGCTTTCTTT; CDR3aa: CASSDGQRNTEAFF
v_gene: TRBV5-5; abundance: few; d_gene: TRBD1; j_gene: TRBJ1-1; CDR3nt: TGTGCCAGCACACAGGGGATGTACACTGAAGCTTTCTTT; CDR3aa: CASTQGMYTEAFF
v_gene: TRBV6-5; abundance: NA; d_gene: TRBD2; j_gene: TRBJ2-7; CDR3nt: TGTGCCAGCAGACCCGGGACTAGCTCCTACGAGCAGTACTTC; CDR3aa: CASRPGTSSYEQYF